This TCR beta chain emerged from a study of cytomegalovirus exposure and HLA in healthy donors. With V trimmed by 8 bases and J by 9 bases, 8 bases remained unmatched. CDR3 size: 13 residues. In germline, CDR1 is LGHNT, CDR2 FRNRAP. This clone has a single count. The PCR was carried out with 60 Vbeta primers and 13 Jbeta primers. Measured with immunoSEQ multiplex PCR; TCRdb has only the in-frame clones, and not every one. The table lists under 200,000 clones, over 65% of them singletons, with over 2% in the top ten. Source material: PBMCs. This receptor was taken from a man aged 55 to 70 in good health and CMV-seronegative. The rearrangement uses TRBV12-5 and TRBJ2-1, with TRBD2 matching 9 bases. Here the CDR3 DNA reads TGTGCTAGTTCGTGGCGGGAGGGACGTGAGCAGTTCTTC. Translated: CASSWREGREQFF.